Listed below are T cell receptor beta chains from one sample, sequenced in a study of blood T cell repertoires in COVID-19. TCRdb keeps only in-frame clones here, not all; method: immunoSEQ multiplex PCR. The profile covers around 69,000 clones, with approximately 85% appearing a single time and 20% to 25% taken by the ten largest. Sequenced sample: peripheral blood. These receptors all stem from a man aged 45-65 years with acute or convalescent COVID-19. The CDR3 runs from the conserved cysteine through the conserved F or W. The order of the fields is clone size, D gene, V gene, J gene, CDR3 DNA, CDR3 protein. A D gene is named only where the DNA matches it firmly. Clone sizes are given selectively: once, few, many, or a class where the clone is expanded.

NA	NA	TRBV7-6	TRBJ2-5	TGTGCCAGCTCATCGGCGGGCGCGTACCAAGAGACCCAGTACTTC	CASSSAGAYQETQYF
NA	NA	TRBV10-3	TRBJ2-7	TGTGCCATCAGCCCCGGAGGGTCCTACGAGCAGTACTTC	CAISPGGSYEQYF
NA	NA	TRBV5-1	TRBJ2-5	TGCGCCAGCAGCTTAGGGGGACAAGAGACCCAGTACTTC	CASSLGGQETQYF
NA	NA	TRBV27	TRBJ1-1	TGTGCCAGCAGTTTTGGCAGGGAAATTACTGAAGCTTTCTTT	CASSFGREITEAFF
NA	TRBD1	TRBV6-5	TRBJ2-3	TGTGCCAGCAGTTTTCCGGGACAGGGTAGCACAGATACGCAGTATTTT	CASSFPGQGSTDTQYF
NA	NA	TRBV10-3	TRBJ2-1	TGTGCCATCAGTAAAATACAGGGCGTGAGCTCCTACAATGAGCAGTTCTTC	CAISKIQGVSSYNEQFF
NA	TRBD2	TRBV10-3	TRBJ2-3	TGTGCCATCAGTGGGGGCGGGGGGGCAACAGATACGCAGTATTTT	CAISGGGGATDTQYF
once	TRBD1	TRBV5-1	TRBJ1-1	TGCGCCAGCAGCTTCGGTGACAGGGGGCTTTCTGAAGCTTTCTTT	CASSFGDRGLSEAFF
NA	TRBD1	TRBV5-4	TRBJ2-3	TGTGCCAGCAGCGCGGGCCCCCGGACAGGCCTCACAGATACGCAGTATTTT	CASSAGPRTGLTDTQYF
NA	TRBD1	TRBV6-5	TRBJ2-3	TGTGCCAGCAGCTGGACAGGGGGCGCAGATACGCAGTATTTT	CASSWTGGADTQYF
NA	NA	TRBV27	TRBJ1-2	TGTGCCAGCAGCCGGGCCTTAGGGGATGGCTACACCTTC	CASSRALGDGYTF
NA	TRBD1	TRBV6-5	TRBJ1-2	TGTGCCTCACAAGGGACAGGGGAAGGGAGTGGCTACACCTTC	CASQGTGEGSGYTF
NA	NA	TRBV3-1/TRBV3-2	TRBJ2-1	TGTGCCAGTGGTCCGTGGACGGGGGGCAGGTACGAGCAGTTCTTC	CASGPWTGGRYEQFF
once	NA	TRBV7-6	TRBJ1-5	TGTGCCAGCAGCTTAGGAATTGGGGAGGCCCAGCATTTT	CASSLGIGEAQHF
NA	NA	TRBV4-1	TRBJ2-1	TGCGCCAGCAGCCTCTTAGAGGTCTCCTACAATGAGCAGTTCTTC	CASSLLEVSYNEQFF
NA	TRBD2	TRBV9	TRBJ2-2	TGTGCCAGCAGCGTAGAAGCGGGGGAGAGCACCGGGGAGCTGTTTTTT	CASSVEAGESTGELFF
once	NA	TRBV19	TRBJ2-2	TGTGCCAGTAGCCTCGGGGGGCCGGGCACCGGGGAGCTGTTTTTT	CASSLGGPGTGELFF
NA	TRBD1	TRBV2	TRBJ1-6	TGTGCCAGCAGTCCGCGGACAGGGAATTCACCCCTCCACTTT	CASSPRTGNSPLHF
once	TRBD1	TRBV19	TRBJ1-2	TGTGCCAGTAGTATGGGACAGAGGAACTATGGCTACACCTTC	CASSMGQRNYGYTF